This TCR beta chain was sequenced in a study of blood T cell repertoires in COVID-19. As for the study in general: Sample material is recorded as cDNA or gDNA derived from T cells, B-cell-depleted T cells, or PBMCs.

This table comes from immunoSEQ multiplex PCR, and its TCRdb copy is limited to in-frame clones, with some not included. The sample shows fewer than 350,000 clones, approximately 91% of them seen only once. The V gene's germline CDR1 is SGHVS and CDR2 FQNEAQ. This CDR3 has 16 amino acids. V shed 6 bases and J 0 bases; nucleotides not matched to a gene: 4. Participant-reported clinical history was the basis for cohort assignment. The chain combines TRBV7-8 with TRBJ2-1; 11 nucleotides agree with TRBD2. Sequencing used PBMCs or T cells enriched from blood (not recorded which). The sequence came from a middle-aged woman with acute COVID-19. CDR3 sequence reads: CASRPTSGGSYNEQFF. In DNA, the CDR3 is TGTGCCAGCAGACCTACTAGCGGGGGCTCCTACAATGAGCAGTTCTTC.